This note documents a single T cell receptor beta chain sequence. Its antigen is unidentified. This sample is part of a study of response to subunit inactivated influenza vaccine. TCRdb re-called the RT-PCR reads through MiXCR, storing one row per CDR3 protein. Here the sample spans some 190,000 distinct CDR3 sequences, 13% to 15% being singletons. Study-wide results and limits: Authors suggested few new T cells are recruited by each seasonal influenza vaccination.

V shed 5 bases and J shed 6 bases, with 8 bases lying between them. Germline loops: CDR1 SEHNR, CDR2 FQNEAQ (reference sequence). The CDR3 totals 12 residues. The chain recombines TRBV7-9 with TRBJ2-1; a weak D match, TRBD1 (6 bases). Specimen: CD8+ T cells sorted from PBMCs, collected 4 to 6 days after vaccination. This TCR was sampled from a man over 45 who received an inactivated influenza vaccine. CDR3 nucleotide sequence: TGTGCCAGCAGCACGGACAGCAATGAGCAGTTCTTC. It specifies CASSTDSNEQFF.